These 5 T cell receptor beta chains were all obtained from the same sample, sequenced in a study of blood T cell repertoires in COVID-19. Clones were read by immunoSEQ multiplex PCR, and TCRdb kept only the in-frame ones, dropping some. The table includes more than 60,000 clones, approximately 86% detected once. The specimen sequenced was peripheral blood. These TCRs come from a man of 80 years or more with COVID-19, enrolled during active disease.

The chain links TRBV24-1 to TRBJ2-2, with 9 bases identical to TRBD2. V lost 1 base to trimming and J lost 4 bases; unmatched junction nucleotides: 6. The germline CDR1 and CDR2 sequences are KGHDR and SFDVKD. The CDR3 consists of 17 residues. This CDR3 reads CATSDFRLAGTTGELFF. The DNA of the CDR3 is TGTGCCACCAGTGATTTTCGGCTAGCGGGGACCACCGGGGAGCTGTTTTTT.

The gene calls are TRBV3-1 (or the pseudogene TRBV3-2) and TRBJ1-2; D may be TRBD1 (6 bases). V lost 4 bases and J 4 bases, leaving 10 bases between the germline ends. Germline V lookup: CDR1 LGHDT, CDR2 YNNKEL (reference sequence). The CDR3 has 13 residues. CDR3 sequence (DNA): TGTGCCAGCAGCCGCGGCAGGGGCTATGGCTACACCTTC. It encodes CASSRGRGYGYTF.

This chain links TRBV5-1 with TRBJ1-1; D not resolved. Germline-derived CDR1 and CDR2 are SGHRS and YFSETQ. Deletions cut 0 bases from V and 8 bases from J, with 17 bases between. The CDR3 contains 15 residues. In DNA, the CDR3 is TGCGCCAGCAGCTTGGAGTTGATGAGGGTTCAAGAAGCTTTCTTT. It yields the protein CASSLELMRVQEAFF.

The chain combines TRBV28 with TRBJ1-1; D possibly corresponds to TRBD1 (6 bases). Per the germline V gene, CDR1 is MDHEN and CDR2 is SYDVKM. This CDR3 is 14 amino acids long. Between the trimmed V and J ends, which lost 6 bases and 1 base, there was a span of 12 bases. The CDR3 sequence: CASRDVGGNTEAFF. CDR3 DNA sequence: TGTGCCAGCAGGGATGTAGGGGGGAACACTGAAGCTTTCTTT.

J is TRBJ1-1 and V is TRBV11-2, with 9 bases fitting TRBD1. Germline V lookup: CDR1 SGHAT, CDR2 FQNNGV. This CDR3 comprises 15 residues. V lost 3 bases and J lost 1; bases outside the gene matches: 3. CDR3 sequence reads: CASSFTGGTNTEAFF. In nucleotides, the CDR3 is TGTGCCAGCAGCTTCACAGGGGGCACGAACACTGAAGCTTTCTTT.